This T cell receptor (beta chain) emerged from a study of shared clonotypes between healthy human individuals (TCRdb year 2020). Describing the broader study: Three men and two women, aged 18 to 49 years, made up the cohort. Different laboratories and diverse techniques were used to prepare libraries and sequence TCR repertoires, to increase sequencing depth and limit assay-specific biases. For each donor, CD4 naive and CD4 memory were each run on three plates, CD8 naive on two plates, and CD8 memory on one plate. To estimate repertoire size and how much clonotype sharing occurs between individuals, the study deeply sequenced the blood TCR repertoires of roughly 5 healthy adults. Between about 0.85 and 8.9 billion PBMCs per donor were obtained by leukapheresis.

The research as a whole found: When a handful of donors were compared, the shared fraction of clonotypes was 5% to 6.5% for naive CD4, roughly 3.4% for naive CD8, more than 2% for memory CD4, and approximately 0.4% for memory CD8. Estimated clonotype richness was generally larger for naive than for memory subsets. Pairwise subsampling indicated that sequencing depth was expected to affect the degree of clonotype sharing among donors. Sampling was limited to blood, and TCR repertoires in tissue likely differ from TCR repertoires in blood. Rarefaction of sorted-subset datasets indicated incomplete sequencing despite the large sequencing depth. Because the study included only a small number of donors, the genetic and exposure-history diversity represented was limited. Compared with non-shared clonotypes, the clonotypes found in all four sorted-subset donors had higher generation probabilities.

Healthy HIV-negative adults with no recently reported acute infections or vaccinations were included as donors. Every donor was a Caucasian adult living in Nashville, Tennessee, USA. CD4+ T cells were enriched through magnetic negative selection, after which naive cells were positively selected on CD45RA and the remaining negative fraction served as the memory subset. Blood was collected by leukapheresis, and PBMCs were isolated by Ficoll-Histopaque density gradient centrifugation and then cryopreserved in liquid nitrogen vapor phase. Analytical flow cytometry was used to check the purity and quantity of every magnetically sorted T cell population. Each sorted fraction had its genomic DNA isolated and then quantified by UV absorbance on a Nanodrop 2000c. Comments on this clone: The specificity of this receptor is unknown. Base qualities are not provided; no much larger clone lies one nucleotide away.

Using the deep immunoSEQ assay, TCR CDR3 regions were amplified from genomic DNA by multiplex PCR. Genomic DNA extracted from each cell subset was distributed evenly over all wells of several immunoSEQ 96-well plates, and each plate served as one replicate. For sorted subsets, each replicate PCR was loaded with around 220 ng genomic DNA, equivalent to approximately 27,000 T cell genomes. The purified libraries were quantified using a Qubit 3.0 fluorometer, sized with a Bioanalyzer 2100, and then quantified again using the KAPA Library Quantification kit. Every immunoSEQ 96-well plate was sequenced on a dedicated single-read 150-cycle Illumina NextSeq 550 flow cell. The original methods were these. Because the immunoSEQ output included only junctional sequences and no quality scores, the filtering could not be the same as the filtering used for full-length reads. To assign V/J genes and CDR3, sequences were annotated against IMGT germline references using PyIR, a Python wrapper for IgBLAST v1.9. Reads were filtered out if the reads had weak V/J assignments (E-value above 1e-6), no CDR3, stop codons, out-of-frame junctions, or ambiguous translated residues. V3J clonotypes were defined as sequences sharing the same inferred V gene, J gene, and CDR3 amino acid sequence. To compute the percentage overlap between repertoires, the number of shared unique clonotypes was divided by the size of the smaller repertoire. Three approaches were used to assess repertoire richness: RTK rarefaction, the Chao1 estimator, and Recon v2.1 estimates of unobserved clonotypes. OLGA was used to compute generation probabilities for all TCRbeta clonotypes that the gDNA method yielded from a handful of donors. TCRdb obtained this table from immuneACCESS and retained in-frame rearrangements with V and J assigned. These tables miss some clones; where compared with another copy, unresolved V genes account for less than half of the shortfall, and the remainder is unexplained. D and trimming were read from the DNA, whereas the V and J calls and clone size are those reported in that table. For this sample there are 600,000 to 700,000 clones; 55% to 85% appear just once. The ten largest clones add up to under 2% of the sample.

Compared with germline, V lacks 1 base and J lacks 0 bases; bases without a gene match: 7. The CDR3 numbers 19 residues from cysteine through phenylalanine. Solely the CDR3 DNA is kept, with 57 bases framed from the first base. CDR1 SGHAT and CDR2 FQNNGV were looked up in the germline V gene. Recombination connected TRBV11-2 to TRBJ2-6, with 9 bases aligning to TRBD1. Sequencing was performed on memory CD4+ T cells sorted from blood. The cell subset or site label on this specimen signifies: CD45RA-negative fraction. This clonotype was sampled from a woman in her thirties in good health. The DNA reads TGTGCCAGCAGCTTAGTGACAGGGGGTTTAAGCTCTGGGGCCAACGTCCTGACTTTC. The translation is CASSLVTGGLSSGANVLTF.